This T cell receptor (beta chain) was recovered during a study of cytomegalovirus exposure and HLA in healthy donors. Regarding the study as a whole: What TCR beta sequences reportedly achieved was accurate prediction of HLA-A and HLA-B alleles in most subjects.

The CDR3 is made up of 14 amino acids. Trimming stripped 6 bases from V and 6 bases from J, with 15 bases between. The germline CDR1 and CDR2 sequences are MDHEN and SYDVKM. The PCR made use of 60 Vbeta and 13 Jbeta primers. Assay: immunoSEQ multiplex PCR; the TCRdb copy retains only in-frame clones and omits some. The data contain 100,000 to 150,000 clones, under 90% of them singletons. A note on this clone: The antigen is undetermined.

Sequencing was performed on PBMCs. The clonotype originates from a woman between 40 and 50 years old in good health and CMV-seropositive. This sequence joins TRBV28 and TRBJ1-5; D is unresolved. CDR3 bases: TGTGCCAGCAGGCAACACACATTTATTCAGCCCCAGCATTTT. It specifies CASRQHTFIQPQHF.